These T cell receptor beta chains were read from a single sample in a study of cytomegalovirus exposure and HLA in healthy donors. Measured with immunoSEQ multiplex PCR; TCRdb has only the in-frame clones, and not every one. The table records 65,000 to 90,000 clones, around 70% of them present only once. Sequencing input: PBMCs. The receptor source for this set is a woman between 40 and 55 years old in good health and CMV-seropositive. CDR3s leave out the opening cysteine and the closing phenylalanine or tryptophan.

V gene: TRBV7-9
J gene: TRBJ1-4
CDR3 protein: ASSWDSPNEKLF

V gene: TRBV19
J gene: TRBJ1-6
CDR3 protein: ASTRGDRDNSPLH

V gene: TRBV1
J gene: TRBJ2-3
CDR3 protein: TSSQEGTFTTHTDTQY

V gene: TRBV29-1
J gene: TRBJ2-7
CDR3 protein: SVLVSTGEQY

V gene: TRBV6-1
J gene: TRBJ1-2
CDR3 protein: ASSEAWTGPYGYT

V gene: TRBV19
J gene: TRBJ1-1
CDR3 protein: ASRAIQGARTEAF

V gene: TRBV19
J gene: TRBJ2-7
CDR3 protein: ASSMGTLSYEQY

V gene: TRBV2
J gene: TRBJ2-7
CDR3 protein: ASTEGDEQY

V gene: TRBV5-1
J gene: TRBJ2-6
CDR3 protein: ASSFSGGGGANVLT

V gene: TRBV27
J gene: TRBJ1-2
CDR3 protein: ASSLSMGQGYGYT

V gene: TRBV15
J gene: TRBJ2-1
CDR3 protein: ATSSFGLANNEQF